The sequence of this TCR beta chain was determined in a study of identical twins. In TCRdb, the 5' RACE reads were re-called with MiXCR into one record per CDR3 protein. The table records about 150,000 distinct CDR3 sequences, around 3.5% of them present only once. Study findings and constraints: Among beta out-of-frame sequences, excess sharing between twins appeared weaker.

The CDR3 length is 14 residues. The germline V gene has CDR1 SEHNR and CDR2 FQNEAQ (reference sequence). Losses at the gene ends were 3 bases for V and 6 bases for J; bases not matched to a gene: 4. In this sample, this clonotype turned up many times. Antigen unknown. Sample: memory T cells sorted from blood. The chain is built from TRBV7-9 and TRBJ2-3; 9 bases are shared with TRBD1. The source is a man aged 18-30 years in good health. The CDR3 loop is CASSFRQGVDTQYF. DNA for the CDR3: TGTGCCAGCAGCTTCCGACAGGGGGTGGATACGCAGTATTTT.